Following are 32 T cell receptor beta chains from one sample sequenced in a study of blood T cell repertoires in COVID-19. Data came from immunoSEQ multiplex PCR; TCRdb stores just in-frame clones and leaves some out. The sample has around 270,000 clones; roughly 88% are singletons. The sequenced material came from PBMCs or T cells enriched from blood (not recorded which). The receptor source for this set is a woman aged 40-49 years who had been exposed to COVID-19.

The rearrangement joins TRBV9 to TRBJ2-5; no clear D gene. This CDR3 contains 14 residues. Trimming pared 1 base from V and 2 bases from J, leaving 9 bases between. Germline loops: CDR1 SGDLS, CDR2 YYNGEE. CDR3 amino acids: CASSVTQVQETQYF. CDR3 bases: TGTGCCAGCAGCGTAACCCAGGTTCAAGAGACCCAGTACTTC. The full variable domain, completed using reference TRBV9 and TRBJ2-5, is DSGVTQTPKHLITATGQRVTLRCSPRSGDLSVYWYQQSLDQGLQFLIQYYNGEERAKGNILERFSAQQFPDLHSELNLSSLELGDSALYFCASSVTQVQETQYFGPGTRLLVL.

This chain uses TRBV11-3 with TRBJ2-6; TRBD1 is a possible D gene (6 bases). The CDR3 loop spans 16 amino acids. V lost 4 bases, J lost 0 bases, and 10 bases lay in between. The germline V gene has CDR1 SGHNT and CDR2 YENEEA. The CDR3 loop is CASSSTGTSGANVLTF. The CDR3 nucleotides read TGTGCCAGCAGCTCTACAGGGACCTCTGGGGCCAACGTCCTGACTTTC.

The chain carries TRBV7-9 and TRBJ2-3; 8 bases are shared with TRBD1. The CDR3 runs to 15 residues. CDR1 and CDR2 from the germline V gene are SEHNR and FQNEAQ (reference sequence). V was clipped by 3 bases and J by 6 bases; unmatched bases: 8. In DNA, the CDR3 is TGTGCCAGCAGCTTCAGACAGGGGAGGATGGATACGCAGTATTTT. Protein product: CASSFRQGRMDTQYF. The full variable domain, completed using reference TRBV7-9 and TRBJ2-3, is DTGVSQNPRHKITKRGQNVTFRCDPISEHNRLYWYRQTLGQGPEFLTYFQNEAQLEKSRLLSDRFSAERPKGSFSTLEIQRTEQGDSAMYLCASSFRQGRMDTQYFGPGTRLTVL.

J is TRBJ2-3 and V is TRBV28, with 8 nucleotides matching TRBD2. Germline CDR1 and CDR2: MDHEN and SYDVKM. V lost 2 bases, J lost 4 bases, and 11 bases stayed unmatched. The CDR3 covers 17 residues. CDR3 amino acids: CASSLLPSGLGPDTQYF. The DNA of the CDR3 is TGTGCCAGCAGTTTACTTCCTAGCGGGCTGGGGCCAGATACGCAGTATTTT.

The chain joins TRBV10-3 to TRBJ2-7; 8 nucleotides line up with TRBD2. CDR1 is ENHRY and CDR2 is SYGVKD in the germline V gene. This CDR3 region has 15 residues. Trimming cost V 3 bases and J 1 base; bases outside gene matches: 5. The CDR3 spells CAISDGLATSYEQYF. The CDR3, as DNA: TGTGCCATCAGTGATGGACTAGCTACATCCTACGAGCAGTACTTC.

The chain carries TRBV7-2 and TRBJ2-1; D not resolved. Germline values: CDR1 SGHTA, CDR2 FQGNSA. Trimming left V 6 bases short and J 8 bases short, with 11 bases between. CDR3 size: 12 residues. The CDR3 sequence: CASRHSEDEQFF. The CDR3 DNA reads TGTGCCAGCAGGCATAGTGAGGATGAGCAGTTCTTC.

The chain joins TRBV28 to TRBJ1-1; 7 nucleotides align to TRBD1. The CDR3 covers 15 residues. Per germline, CDR1 MDHEN and CDR2 SYDVKM. V was clipped by 2 bases and J by 2 bases; unmatched bases: 5. The chain's CDR3 is CASSLLHRGNTEAFF. The CDR3, as DNA: TGTGCCAGCAGTTTACTTCACAGGGGTAACACTGAAGCTTTCTTT.

The chain couples TRBV11-3 to TRBJ2-5; 12 nucleotides agree with TRBD2. The trim removed 5 bases at V and 1 base at J, leaving 5 bases unmatched. Germline V gives CDR1 SGHNT, CDR2 YENEEA. The CDR3 contains 16 residues. The CDR3 nucleotides read TGTGCCAGCAGCCTCCGACTAGCGGGAGCCCAAGAGACCCAGTACTTC. Translating it yields CASSLRLAGAQETQYF.

V is TRBV2 and J is TRBJ2-1; perhaps TRBD2 as D (5 bases). This CDR3 has 16 amino acids. Trimming took 2 bases from V and 1 from J, leaving 12 bases between them. CDR1 is SNHLY and CDR2 is FYNNEI in the germline V gene. The CDR3: CASSEIPLASYNEQFF. CDR3 nucleotides: TGTGCCAGCAGTGAAATACCCTTAGCGTCCTACAATGAGCAGTTCTTC.

The chain recombines TRBV28 with TRBJ2-7; tentative D call: TRBD2 (6 bases). Germline CDR1 reads MDHEN; CDR2 reads SYDVKM. The CDR3 has 16 amino acids. Trimming left V 5 bases short and J 0 bases short, with 17 bases between. The chain's CDR3 is CASSPPAGGNSYEQYV. CDR3 bases: TGTGCCAGCAGTCCACCTGCGGGCGGGAACTCCTACGAGCAGTACGTC.

This clone came up a few times. The V and J genes are TRBV21-1 and TRBJ1-5; the table's TRBD1 call for D was not verified on the DNA. TRBV21-1 is given as a pseudogene. CDR3 size: 15 residues. CDR3 residues: CASSNYRTSNQPQHF. The CDR3 bases are TGTGCCAGCAGCAACTACCGGACAAGCAATCAGCCCCAGCATTTT.

The V gene is TRBV18, the J gene TRBJ1-1, with 7 bases that match TRBD1. J lost 3 bases, V lost 3 bases, and 16 bases had no gene match. Germline CDR1 KGHSH, CDR2 LQKENI. The CDR3 loop spans 18 amino acids. CDR3 sequence (DNA): TGTGCCAGCTCACCGCCCCGAGGGGGCTCGGCGGTTTACACTGAAGCTTTCTTT. Its translation is CASSPPRGGSAVYTEAFF.

The V call is TRBV7-2, the J call TRBJ2-3, with D maybe TRBD1 (5 bases). CDR1 and CDR2 (germline): SGHTA, FQGNSA. Trimming pared 5 bases from V and 1 base from J, leaving 19 bases between. There are 17 residues in the CDR3. CDR3 loop: CASSPRGRVKGTDTQYF. CDR3 in DNA: TGTGCCAGCAGCCCCCGAGGCAGGGTGAAAGGCACAGATACGCAGTATTTT.

The V and J genes are TRBV24-1 and TRBJ2-3, with a possible D match to TRBD1 (6 bases). Between the trimmed V and J ends, which lost 3 bases and 2 bases, there was a span of 14 bases. CDR1 is KGHDR and CDR2 is SFDVKD in the germline V gene. CDR3 length: 16 amino acids. In DNA form, the CDR3 reads TGTGCCACCAGTGATGCGTCAGGGGATTTCACAGATACGCAGTATTTT. Translated, it gives CATSDASGDFTDTQYF.

V gene TRBV18 combines with J gene TRBJ1-6, with 8 bases aligning to TRBD1. V shed 5 bases and J 9 bases; nucleotides not matched to a gene: 12. From germline, CDR1 is KGHSH and CDR2 LQKENI. The CDR3 length is 16 residues. CDR3 residues: CASSERTGTPGSPLHF. CDR3 in DNA: TGTGCCAGCTCAGAGCGGACAGGGACCCCCGGTTCACCCCTCCACTTT.

This clone has only a few counts. J is TRBJ2-1 and V is TRBV6-2 or TRBV6-3, with TRBD2 matching 7 bases. Germline V gene data show CDR1 as MNHEY and CDR2 as SVGEGT. This CDR3 is built from 14 residues. J lost 8 bases, V lost 7 bases, and 11 bases had no gene match. CDR3 in amino acids: CASTPWGGRHEQFF. CDR3 coding DNA: TGTGCCAGCACCCCCTGGGGGGGAAGGCATGAGCAGTTCTTC.

In its sample, this clone was seen once. The chain links TRBV29-1 to TRBJ1-3, with D perhaps matching TRBD1 (6 bases). Germline lookup yields CDR1 SQVTM and CDR2 ANQGSEA. V was clipped by 3 bases and J by 4 bases, with 13 bases between them. The CDR3 loop spans 14 amino acids. The CDR3 spells CSVERGAKGNTIYF. In DNA, the CDR3 is TGCAGCGTTGAGCGGGGGGCTAAGGGAAACACCATATATTTT.

The genes are TRBV2 and TRBJ1-1; maybe TRBD1 (5 bases). Germline V lookup: CDR1 SNHLY, CDR2 FYNNEI. The CDR3 has 14 amino acids. V shed 3 bases and J shed 0 bases, with 8 bases lying between them. The DNA of the CDR3 is TGTGCCAGCAGTGAGGACAAAATGAACACTGAAGCTTTCTTT. This translates into CASSEDKMNTEAFF.

The chain carries TRBV29-1 and TRBJ1-1; D gene ambiguous. The CDR3 has 15 residues. Trimming removed 6 bases from V and 4 bases from J, with 21 bases in between. Per the germline V gene, CDR1 is SQVTM and CDR2 is ANQGSEA. The CDR3 nucleotides read TGCAGCGTACCCGCGGGTTCGGCCTCGGGCACTGAAGCTTTCTTT. Its translation is CSVPAGSASGTEAFF.

CDR3 DNA: TGCGCCAGCAGCCAGAAAAGGGGGTTCCAGCCCCAGCATTTT. Translating it yields CASSQKRGFQPQHF. The chain couples TRBV4-1 to TRBJ1-5, with a possible D match to TRBD1 (6 bases). The CDR3 spans 14 residues. Trimming stripped 3 bases from V and 7 bases from J, with 13 bases between. Germline lookup yields CDR1 MGHRA and CDR2 YSYEKL.

This chain joins TRBV30 and TRBJ2-5, with 8 bases matching TRBD1. CDR1 and CDR2 from the germline V gene are GTSNPN and SVGIG (reference sequence). The J segment lost 7 bases and the V segment lost 5 bases, leaving 3 bases of the junction unmatched. The CDR3 extends over 11 amino acids. The CDR3 sequence: CAWDRGGTQYF. Here the CDR3 DNA reads TGTGCCTGGGACAGGGGAGGGACCCAGTACTTC. Using reference TRBV30 and TRBJ2-5 for the parts outside the CDR3, the full variable domain is SQTIHQWPATLVQPVGSPLSLECTVEGTSNPNLYWYRQAAGRGLQLLFYSVGIGQISSEVPQNLSASRPQDRQFILSSKKLLLSDSGFYLCAWDRGGTQYFGPGTRLLVL.

V gene TRBV27 combines with J gene TRBJ1-1; tentative D call: TRBD1 (5 bases). V lost 4 bases and J lost 3, with 15 bases in between. Germline V gives CDR1 MNHEY, CDR2 SMNVEV (reference sequence). The CDR3 sequence is 15 residues long. The CDR3 bases are TGTGCCAGCAGTTCCGGGGGGGTGCTCGACACTGAAGCTTTCTTT. It encodes CASSSGGVLDTEAFF.

On this clone itself: Sequence at one end of the junction differs from germline and may be a read error. The V gene is TRBV2, the J gene TRBJ1-2; D is unclear. Germline loops: CDR1 SNHLY, CDR2 FYNNEI. The CDR3 is 11 residues long. DNA of the CDR3: TGTGCCACCAGTCTTAACTATGGCTACACCTTC. Translation: CATSLNYGYTF.

This chain links TRBV5-1 with TRBJ2-3, with D perhaps TRBD2 (7 bases). The V gene's germline CDR1 is SGHRS and CDR2 YFSETQ. V lost 4 bases and J 4 bases, leaving 19 bases between the germline ends. The CDR3 extends over 16 amino acids. CDR3 bases: TGCGCCAGCAGCCCCCCGTCCACAGGGAGGGCAGATACGCAGTATTTT. Residues: CASSPPSTGRADTQYF.

This rearrangement joins TRBV19 to TRBJ1-1, with 9 bases lining up with TRBD1. CDR1 is LNHDA, CDR2 SQIVND, per germline (reference sequence). With 6 bases clipped from V and 6 bases from J, the junction kept 11 bases outside the gene matches. This CDR3 comprises 15 residues. In nucleotides, the CDR3 is TGTGCCAGTAGAGAGGGGGCTCGACAGGGGGCTGAAGCTTTCTTT. The encoded protein is CASREGARQGAEAFF.

The chain links TRBV7-6 to TRBJ2-7, with 10 nucleotides matching TRBD1. This CDR3 contains 15 residues. The junction had 7 bases not matched to a gene; V was cut back by 3 bases and J by 5 bases. Germline lookup yields CDR1 SGHVS and CDR2 FNYEAQ. The CDR3 DNA reads TGTGCCAGCAGCTTGAGACAGGGGGCGGCGGACGAGCAGTACTTC. It encodes CASSLRQGAADEQYF. Drawing the rest from reference TRBV7-6 and TRBJ2-7, the complete variable domain is GAGVSQSPRYKVTKRGQDVALRCDPISGHVSLYWYRQALGQGPEFLTYFNYEAQQDKSGLPNDRFSAERPEGSISTLTIQRTEQRDSAMYRCASSLRQGAADEQYFGPGTRLTVT.

The chain is built from TRBV29-1 and TRBJ2-3, with D possibly being TRBD2 (6 bases). CDR1 is SQVTM and CDR2 is ANQGSEA in the germline V gene. The V end lost 3 bases, the J end lost 6 bases, and 10 bases lay between the germline ends. This CDR3 has 12 residues. The CDR3 bases are TGCAGCGTTGATAAGGGACTTGATACGCAGTATTTT. Translation gives CSVDKGLDTQYF.

The rearrangement uses TRBV2 and TRBJ2-2; a possible D gene is TRBD1 (6 bases). Germline values: CDR1 SNHLY, CDR2 FYNNEI. The CDR3 consists of 16 residues. Trimming pared 0 bases from V and 1 base from J, leaving 9 bases between. The CDR3 DNA follows: TGTGCCAGCAGTGAAGCGGGACAAATGAACACCGGGGAGCTGTTTTTT. This translates into CASSEAGQMNTGELFF.

This chain connects TRBV7-8 to TRBJ1-1; TRBD1 might be the D (5 bases). V dropped 4 bases and J dropped 5 bases, with 14 bases sitting between them. Looked up from germline, CDR1 is SGHVS and CDR2 is FQNEAQ. This CDR3 is built from 14 residues. CDR3 in amino acids: CASSSQGPETEAFF. The CDR3 DNA reads as TGTGCCAGCAGCTCGCAGGGCCCGGAGACTGAAGCTTTCTTT.

The rearrangement uses TRBV27 and TRBJ2-1, with D possibly matching TRBD2 (6 bases). Trimming took off 4 bases at V and 10 bases at J, with 20 bases between the two ends. The CDR3 loop spans 15 amino acids. Germline CDR1 reads MNHEY; CDR2 reads SMNVEV (reference sequence). CDR3 sequence reads: CASSYDSGPSGEQFF. In nucleotides, the CDR3 is TGTGCCAGCAGTTATGATAGCGGCCCCTCGGGGGAGCAGTTCTTC.

V and J are TRBV4-1 and TRBJ2-7, with a tentative D call TRBD1 (6 bases). V gave up 1 base and J gave up 2 bases, with 12 bases separating them. Germline lookup yields CDR1 MGHRA and CDR2 YSYEKL. The CDR3 is 15 amino acids. This chain's CDR3 is CASSQAGARAYEQYF. The CDR3 DNA follows: TGCGCCAGCAGCCAAGCAGGGGCTAGAGCCTACGAGCAGTACTTC.

This chain links TRBV6-2 or TRBV6-3 with TRBJ1-5; D call uncertain. V lost 0 bases, J lost 7 bases, and 7 bases lay in between. Germline V lookup: CDR1 MNHEY, CDR2 SVGEGT. CDR3 length: 13 residues. This CDR3 is CASSYSAYQPQHF. Here the CDR3 DNA reads TGTGCCAGCAGTTACTCAGCATACCAGCCCCAGCATTTT.